This TCR beta chain was sequenced for a study of blood T cell repertoires in COVID-19. Across the whole study: The origin of the acute and convalescent COVID-19 samples was the United States, Italy and Spain. PBMCs, B-cell-depleted T cells, or T cells were the source of the cDNA or gDNA that made up the material.

V shed 3 bases and J 2 bases; nucleotides not matched to a gene: 2. CDR1 PRHDT and CDR2 FYEKMQ come from the germline V gene (reference sequence). The CDR3 has 14 residues. In the study's own analysis: Amplification with reference gene primers provided the estimates of nucleated cell counts. TCRdb's copy holds only in-frame clones and misses some; the assay was immunoSEQ multiplex PCR. D and trimming come from the DNA, and the V and J calls and clone size come from that table. The sample holds 100,000 or so clones, more than 85% seen once. This chain connects TRBV13 to TRBJ2-7; 9 nucleotides match TRBD2. The specimen sequenced was peripheral blood. This clonotype was sampled from a man in his 60s with acute or convalescent COVID-19. DNA for the CDR3: TGTGCCAGCAGCTTGGCTAGCGGGACCTACGAGCAGTACTTC. Encoded protein: CASSLASGTYEQYF. Based on the CDR3 plus reference TRBV13 and TRBJ2-7, the full variable domain is AAGVIQSPRHLIKEKRETATLKCYPIPRHDTVYWYQQGPGQDPQFLISFYEKMQSDKGSIPDRFSAQQFSDYHSELNMSSLELGDSALYFCASSLASGTYEQYFGPGTRLTVT.